This TCR beta chain was obtained from a study of control samples from healthy donors and cancer patients. Germline loops: CDR1 MGHRA, CDR2 YSYEKL. CDR3 length equals 12 residues. V was trimmed by 1 base and J by 11 bases, leaving 9 bases between them. Method: immunoSEQ multiplex PCR; TCRdb's copy keeps in-frame clones and lacks some. The top ten clones hold around 4.6% of a sample with about 150,000 clones, about nine tenths of them seen once. The chain uses TRBV4-1 and TRBJ1-5, with D possibly TRBD1 on 5 matching bases. The receptor comes from a man aged 25-45 years in good health. Sequences were obtained from blood. The CDR3 loop is CASSQAGGAQHF. The CDR3 nucleotides are TGCGCCAGCAGCCAAGCCGGGGGAGCCCAGCATTTT.